Below, 7 T cell receptor beta chains from the same sample are listed, as sequenced in a study of response to subunit inactivated influenza vaccine. MiXCR, applied by TCRdb to the RT-PCR reads, yields one record per CDR3 protein. Among about 520,000 distinct CDR3 sequences listed, over 25% were seen once. The sequenced sample was CD4+ T cells sorted from PBMCs, obtained 5 to 6 days after vaccination. These receptors came from a man in his fifties or sixties who received an inactivated influenza vaccine.

V gene TRBV29-1 combines with J gene TRBJ1-4; the match to TRBD1 covers 8 bases. The J segment lost 7 bases and the V segment lost 7 bases, leaving 11 bases of the junction unmatched. This CDR3 is built from 14 residues. The V gene's germline CDR1 is SQVTM and CDR2 ANQGSEA. The CDR3 loop is CSAQPRGRSEKLFF. CDR3 sequence (DNA): TGCAGCGCACAGCCCAGGGGGCGAAGTGAAAAACTGTTTTTT.

This clonotype was counted between two and nine times. The chain joins TRBV5-1 to TRBJ1-2; TRBD1 matches at 7 bases. CDR1 and CDR2 (germline): SGHRS, YFSETQ. This CDR3 contains 14 residues. V shed 0 bases and J 4 bases; nucleotides not matched to a gene: 3. CDR3 in DNA: TGCGCCAGCAGCTTGGGGGGACAGTCCTATGGCTACACCTTC. Translated: CASSLGGQSYGYTF.

This clonotype was seen more than once but under ten times. The rearrangement links TRBV4-1 to TRBJ2-1; D ambiguous. The V and J ends lost 0 bases and 11 bases respectively, with 11 bases between them. CDR1 and CDR2 from the germline V gene are MGHRA and YSYEKL. The CDR3 runs 13 residues. The CDR3 DNA sequence: TGCGCCAGCAGCCAAGATTTGTTCCCAAAGCAGTTCTTC. Translation: CASSQDLFPKQFF.

In its sample, this clonotype was seen a few times. J is TRBJ1-1 and V is TRBV2; D gene unclear. V lost 3 bases and J 4 bases, leaving 9 bases between the germline ends. The CDR3 has 13 amino acids. Germline CDR1 is SNHLY and CDR2 is FYNNEI. CDR3 sequence: CASSDLRGTEAFF. The CDR3 DNA reads TGTGCCAGCAGTGACCTCCGTGGCACTGAAGCTTTCTTT. The full variable domain, rest sourced from reference TRBV2 and TRBJ1-1, is EPEVTQTPSHQVTQMGQEVILRCVPISNHLYFYWYRQILGQKVEFLVSFYNNEISEKSEIFDDQFSVERPDGSNFTLKIRSTKLEDSAMYFCASSDLRGTEAFFGQGTRLTVV.

This clonotype was found a few times. The J gene is TRBJ2-1, the V gene TRBV9; 8 nucleotides align to TRBD1. The CDR3 loop spans 15 amino acids. After removal of 4 bases from V and 2 bases from J, the junction contained 5 bases not matched to a gene. Germline loops: CDR1 SGDLS, CDR2 YYNGEE. The CDR3 reads CASSRDRGAYNEQFF. Here the CDR3 DNA reads TGTGCCAGCAGCCGCGACAGGGGCGCCTACAATGAGCAGTTCTTC.

This clonotype has a handful of counts. The genes are TRBV7-2 and TRBJ2-7; possible D gene TRBD2, 5 bases. CDR3 length equals 12 residues. V dropped 5 bases and J dropped 6 bases, with 11 bases sitting between them. The V gene's germline CDR1 is SGHTA and CDR2 FQGNSA. This chain's CDR3 is CASSPTRGEQYF. The CDR3 coding sequence is TGTGCCAGCAGCCCGACTCGGGGCGAGCAGTACTTC.

The sample holds many counts of this clonotype. The chain recombines TRBV20-1 with TRBJ2-3, with 9 bases identical to TRBD1. CDR1 and CDR2 from the germline V gene are DFQATT and SNEGSKA (reference sequence). This CDR3 is built from 12 residues. J gave up 9 bases and V 4 bases, and 5 bases lay outside the gene matches. The chain's CDR3 is CSAKLGTGTQYF. CDR3 coding DNA: TGCAGTGCTAAACTCGGGACAGGGACGCAGTATTTT.